This T cell receptor (beta chain) was documented in a study of technical replicates of blood from a handful of donors. Here immunoSEQ multiplex PCR was the method, and the copy in TCRdb shows in-frame clones only, minus some. The table lists about 80,000 clones, about 96% of them singletons. The germline V and J ends were trimmed by 7 bases and 7 bases, with 11 bases remaining between them. The germline gives CDR1 MNHEY, CDR2 SMNVEV (reference sequence). The CDR3 runs 11 residues. The specimen sequenced was T cells isolated from PBMCs. The clonotype was recovered from a human donor in good health. V is TRBV27 and J is TRBJ2-7, with TRBD2 as a possible D gene (6 bases). The CDR3 reads CASTGAGEQYF. As DNA, the CDR3 is TGTGCCAGCACTGGGGCGGGGGAGCAGTACTTC.